Listed here are 9 T cell receptor beta chains from one sample, sequenced in a study of blood T cell repertoires in COVID-19 (dated by TCRdb to the early 2020s). The method was the immunoSEQ multiplex PCR assay. The clones in this table, taken by TCRdb from immuneACCESS, are in-frame only. Not every clone is retained; where verified, under half of the shortfall comes from an unresolved V gene, and the cause of the rest is unknown. This sample has 350,000 to 450,000 clones in its table, and 75% to 90% of those were observed once. Roughly 6.6% of the sample is taken by the ten largest. Sequencing was performed on peripheral blood. These TCRs come from a woman aged 60-75 years with COVID-19, enrolled during active disease.

The chain has TRBV9 and TRBJ1-2; perhaps TRBD1 as D (5 bases). V lost 3 bases, J lost 8 bases, and 23 bases lay in between. Per the germline V gene, CDR1 is SGDLS and CDR2 is YYNGEE. The CDR3 totals 16 residues. CDR3: CASSDQPDSRQGGYTF. DNA for the CDR3: TGTGCCAGCAGCGATCAACCGGATTCGCGGCAGGGCGGCTACACCTTC.

The genes are TRBV9 and TRBJ2-4, with D possibly being TRBD2 (6 bases). The V gene's germline CDR1 is SGDLS and CDR2 YYNGEE. The CDR3 loop spans 13 amino acids. V lost 0 bases and J 8 bases, leaving 9 bases between the germline ends. CDR3 in amino acids: CASSVGGDDIQYF. CDR3 nucleotides: TGTGCCAGCAGCGTAGGGGGGGACGACATTCAGTACTTC.

V is TRBV4-3 and J is TRBJ1-1, with 9 nucleotides matching TRBD1. This CDR3 contains 17 residues. The germline gives CDR1 LGHNA, CDR2 YSLEER. The J segment lost 8 bases and the V segment lost 1 base, leaving 14 bases of the junction unmatched. CDR3: CASSQVYSRDRAPEAFF. The CDR3 coding sequence is TGCGCCAGCAGCCAAGTTTACTCCCGGGACAGGGCGCCAGAAGCTTTCTTT.

The chain employs TRBV6-5 and TRBJ1-2, with no clear D. The germline V gene has CDR1 MNHEY and CDR2 SVGAGI. The length of the CDR3 is 13 residues. Trimming removed 6 bases at V and 4 bases at J, with 12 bases between. The CDR3: CASRGLSAYGYTF. The DNA for the CDR3 is TGTGCCAGCAGGGGCCTTAGCGCCTATGGCTACACCTTC.

This clone occurred a few times. The rearrangement uses TRBV9 and TRBJ2-5; D is possibly TRBD2 (6 bases). This CDR3 is built from 14 residues. V dropped 2 bases and J dropped 5 bases, with 13 bases sitting between them. The germline gives CDR1 SGDLS, CDR2 YYNGEE. In DNA, the CDR3 is TGTGCCAGCAGCGTCCAGACTAGTAGCGAGACCCAGTACTTC. Protein sequence: CASSVQTSSETQYF.

This chain uses TRBV30 with TRBJ1-4; D is unclear. V lost 3 bases and J 8 bases, leaving 7 bases between the germline ends. CDR3 size: 11 residues. Germline values: CDR1 GTSNPN, CDR2 SVGIG (reference sequence). CDR3 in amino acids: CAWRGEEKLFF. CDR3 DNA sequence: TGTGCCTGGAGGGGCGAAGAAAAACTGTTTTTT.

This clone came up many times. V gene TRBV12-3 or TRBV12-4 combines with J gene TRBJ1-2; 7 bases match TRBD1. J was trimmed by 2 bases and V by 10 bases; bases with no gene match: 4. The CDR3 consists of 12 residues. The chain's CDR3 is CATDRANYGYTF. In DNA form, the CDR3 reads TGTGCCACAGACAGGGCGAACTATGGCTACACCTTC.

The count of this clone is one. The CDR3 protein is CASSRQEGNQPQHF. CDR3 DNA sequence: TGTGCCAGCAGCCGACAGGAGGGCAATCAGCCCCAGCATTTT. J is TRBJ1-5 and V is TRBV2; maybe TRBD1 (6 bases). This CDR3 is 14 amino acids long. Between the trimmed V and J ends, which lost 6 bases and 2 bases, there was a span of 11 bases. Germline assignment: CDR1 SNHLY and CDR2 FYNNEI. The full variable domain, in which reference TRBV2 and TRBJ1-5 provide the parts outside the CDR3, is EPEVTQTPSHQVTQMGQEVILRCVPISNHLYFYWYRQILGQKVEFLVSFYNNEISEKSEIFDDQFSVERPDGSNFTLKIRSTKLEDSAMYFCASSRQEGNQPQHFGDGTRLSIL.

In this sample, this clone turned up once. This chain's CDR3 is CASRLQGGGGELFF. DNA for the CDR3: TGTGCCAGCAGATTACAGGGGGGCGGCGGGGAGCTGTTTTTT. The J gene is TRBJ2-2, the V gene TRBV7-6, with TRBD1 matching 8 bases. Germline-derived CDR1 and CDR2 are SGHVS and FNYEAQ. The V gene end was trimmed by 6 bases and the J gene end by 7 bases; junction bases not matched to a gene: 7. This CDR3 spans 14 amino acids.